This TCR beta chain is drawn from a study of cytomegalovirus exposure and HLA in healthy donors. Primers for the PCR totalled 60 Vbeta and 13 Jbeta. Data came from immunoSEQ multiplex PCR; TCRdb stores just in-frame clones and leaves some out. There are 150,000 to 200,000 clones in the sample; more than 60% occur only once, and less than 5% lies in the top ten. CDR3 length: 13 residues. Germline trimming cut 6 bases from V and 5 bases from J; bases unmatched to any gene: 6. The germline CDR1 and CDR2 sequences are SGHNT and YYREEE (reference sequence). V gene TRBV5-4 combines with J gene TRBJ2-5; 8 bases map to TRBD2. Sequencing was carried out using PBMCs. This TCR derives from a male donor in good health and CMV-seronegative. Here the CDR3 reads CASNRGGDETQYF. The CDR3 bases are TGTGCCAGCAACCGGGGGGGCGATGAGACCCAGTACTTC.